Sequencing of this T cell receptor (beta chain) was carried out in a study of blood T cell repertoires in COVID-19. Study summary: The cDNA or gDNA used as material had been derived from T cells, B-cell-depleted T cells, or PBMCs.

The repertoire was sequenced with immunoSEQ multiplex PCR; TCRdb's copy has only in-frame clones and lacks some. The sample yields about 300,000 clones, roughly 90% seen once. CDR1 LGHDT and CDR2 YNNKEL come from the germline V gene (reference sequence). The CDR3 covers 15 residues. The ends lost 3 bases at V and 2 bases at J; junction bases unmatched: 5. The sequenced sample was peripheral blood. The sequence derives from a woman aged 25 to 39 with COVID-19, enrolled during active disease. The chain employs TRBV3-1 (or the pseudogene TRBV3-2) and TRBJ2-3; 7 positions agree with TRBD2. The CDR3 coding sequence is TGTGCCAGCAGCCAGGGCCTAGCGGCCACAGATACGCAGTATTTT. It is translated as CASSQGLAATDTQYF.